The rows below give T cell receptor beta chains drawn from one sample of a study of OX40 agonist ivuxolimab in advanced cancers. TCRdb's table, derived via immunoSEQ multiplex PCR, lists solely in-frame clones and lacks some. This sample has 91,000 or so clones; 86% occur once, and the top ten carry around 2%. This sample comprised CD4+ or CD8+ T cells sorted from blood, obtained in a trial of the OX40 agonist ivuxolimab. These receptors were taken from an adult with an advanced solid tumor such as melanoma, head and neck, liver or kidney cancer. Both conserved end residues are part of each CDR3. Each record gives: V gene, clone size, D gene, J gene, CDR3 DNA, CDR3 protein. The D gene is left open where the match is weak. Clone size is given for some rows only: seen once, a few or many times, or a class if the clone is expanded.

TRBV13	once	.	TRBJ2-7	TGTGCCAGCAGCTTTTCGACCTACGAGCAGTACTTC	CASSFSTYEQYF
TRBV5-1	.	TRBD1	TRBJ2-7	TGCGCCAGCAGGATTGGGACAGGGGTCTTCTACGAGCAGTACTTC	CASRIGTGVFYEQYF
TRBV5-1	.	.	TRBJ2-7	TGCGCCAGCAGCTTGGTTACGGGAGCCCACGAGCAGTACTTC	CASSLVTGAHEQYF
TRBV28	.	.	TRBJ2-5	TGTGCCAGCAGTTTGGGGGGGGCTAGGGAGACCCAGTACTTC	CASSLGGARETQYF
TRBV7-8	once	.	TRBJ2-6	TGTGCCAGCAGCTTATCTGGGGGCTCTGGGGCCAACGTCCTGACTTTC	CASSLSGGSGANVLTF
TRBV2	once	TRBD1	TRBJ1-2	TGTGCCAGCCATCCAGGGGGCCCAGGCTACACCTTC	CASHPGGPGYTF
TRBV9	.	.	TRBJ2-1	TGTGCCAGCAGCGTAGACGCGGACTCCTACAATGAGCAGTTCTTC	CASSVDADSYNEQFF
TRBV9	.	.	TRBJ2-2	TGTGCCAGCAGCACCTGGACGGAGAACACCGGGGAGCTGTTTTTT	CASSTWTENTGELFF
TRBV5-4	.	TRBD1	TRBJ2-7	TGTGCCAGCAGCAATCCGGGACAGAGTTTTCCCCCCTACGAGCAGTACTTC	CASSNPGQSFPPYEQYF
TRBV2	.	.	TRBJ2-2	TGTGCCAGCAGTGAGGAGGTACTCCACACCGGGGAGCTGTTTTTT	CASSEEVLHTGELFF
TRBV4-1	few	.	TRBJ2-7	TGCGCCAGCAGCCAAGATTTGAGGGGTATCTACGAGCAGTACTTC	CASSQDLRGIYEQYF
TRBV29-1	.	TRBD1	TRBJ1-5	TGCAGCGCTCGGACAGGGTACGGCAATCAGCCCCAGCATTTT	CSARTGYGNQPQHF
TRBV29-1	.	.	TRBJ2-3	TGCAGCGTGAGGGAAGCCCAGGGCGCGGATACGCAGTATTTT	CSVREAQGADTQYF
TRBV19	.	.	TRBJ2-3	TGTGCCAGTAGTCCGCAGGGGAGGACAGATACGCAGTATTTT	CASSPQGRTDTQYF
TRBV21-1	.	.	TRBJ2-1	TGTGCCAGCACCTACACCACTAGCGGGAGTTTATTTGAGCAGTTCTTC	CASTYTTSGSLFEQFF
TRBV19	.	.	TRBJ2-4	TGTGCCAGTAGTATTTATCACGGGATAGCCAAAAACATTCAGTACTTC	CASSIYHGIAKNIQYF
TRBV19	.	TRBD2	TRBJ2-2	TGTGCCAGTAGTCTACGACAACGCCTAGCGGGAGGGAACACCGGGGAGCTGTTTTTT	CASSLRQRLAGGNTGELFF
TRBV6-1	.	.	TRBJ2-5	TGTGCCAGCAGTGAAGCGCTTGCTCAGACCCAGTACTTC	CASSEALAQTQYF
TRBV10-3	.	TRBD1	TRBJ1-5	TGTGCCAGCGGACAGGACTCCGTCAATCAGCCCCAGCATTTT	CASGQDSVNQPQHF
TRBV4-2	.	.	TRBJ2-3	TGTGCCAGCAGCCAGGGGTCGGCCGATCTCACAGATACGCAGTATTTT	CASSQGSADLTDTQYF
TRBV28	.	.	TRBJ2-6	TGTGCCAGCAGTTCCGGCAGCTCTGGGGCCAACGTCCTGACTTTC	CASSSGSSGANVLTF
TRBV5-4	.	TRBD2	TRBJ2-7	TGTGCCAGCAGGGAGGGACTAGCGGGCACCTCCTACGAGCAGTACTTC	CASREGLAGTSYEQYF
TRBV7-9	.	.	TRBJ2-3	TGTGCCAGCAGCTTAGGGTCCCCAGATACGCAGTATTTT	CASSLGSPDTQYF
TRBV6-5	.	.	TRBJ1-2	TGTGCCGCAATGGGGTTCCCCCTCTATGGCTACACCTTC	CAAMGFPLYGYTF
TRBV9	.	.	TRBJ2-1	TGTGCCAGCAGCGCGTCCCCCGGCCCGGGAGAGCAGTTCTTC	CASSASPGPGEQFF
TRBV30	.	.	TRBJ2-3	TGTGCCTGGAGTTTCGGACTGGGAATGGATACGCAGTATTTT	CAWSFGLGMDTQYF
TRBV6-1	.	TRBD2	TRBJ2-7	TGTGCCAGCAGTTCCAATAGCGGGAGTCGCTACGAGCAGTACTTC	CASSSNSGSRYEQYF
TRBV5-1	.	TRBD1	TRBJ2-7	TGCGCCAGCAGCCAAGAGACAGGGAGCCGCTACGAGCAGTACTTC	CASSQETGSRYEQYF
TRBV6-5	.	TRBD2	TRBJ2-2	TGTGCCAGCAGTCGACTAGCGACGAACACCGGGGAGCTGTTTTTT	CASSRLATNTGELFF
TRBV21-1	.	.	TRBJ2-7	TGTGCCAGCAGGCAGACTAGCTTTCTCCCTCTCGAGCAGTACTTC	CASRQTSFLPLEQYF
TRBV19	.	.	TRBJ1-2	TGTGCCAGTAGTATCCCCCGCGGTGGGGGTTATGGCTACACCTTC	CASSIPRGGGYGYTF
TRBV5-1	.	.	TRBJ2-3	TGCGCCAGCAGCTTGGAGGAGGGGGCAGGTACGCAGTATTTT	CASSLEEGAGTQYF
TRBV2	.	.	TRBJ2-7	TGTGCCAGCACAATTGACAGTCGACGTTTAGGCTACGAGCAGTACTTC	CASTIDSRRLGYEQYF
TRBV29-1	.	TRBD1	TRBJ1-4	TGCAGCGTAGGGACAGGGGGCGGTGAAAAACTGTTTTTT	CSVGTGGGEKLFF
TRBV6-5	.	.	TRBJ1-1	TGTGCCAGCAGTTTCGATGGACAGTGGGTAGCTGAAGCTTTCTTT	CASSFDGQWVAEAFF
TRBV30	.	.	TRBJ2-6	TGTGCCCTCAACCGGGGCGGCGACTCTGGGGCCAACGTCCTGACTTTC	CALNRGGDSGANVLTF
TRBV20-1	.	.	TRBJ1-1	TGCAGTGCTAGAGATAAGCTGGGGGCTTTCTTT	CSARDKLGAFF
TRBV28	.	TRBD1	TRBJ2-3	TGTGCCAGCGGAAAACAGGGGGCGAAAGATACGCAGTATTTT	CASGKQGAKDTQYF
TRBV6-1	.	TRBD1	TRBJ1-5	TGTGCCAGCAGGCCGACAGGGGGAGGGCAGCCCCAGCATTTT	CASRPTGGGQPQHF
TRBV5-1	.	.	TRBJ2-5	TGCGCCAGCAGCTTGGGGCCAGCTCAAGAGACCCAGTACTTC	CASSLGPAQETQYF
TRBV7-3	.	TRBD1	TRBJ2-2	TGTGCCAGCAGCAGGGGGCTTAGCACCGGGGAGCTGTTTTTT	CASSRGLSTGELFF
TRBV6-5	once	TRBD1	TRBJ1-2	TGTGCCAGCAGTTACTCGACCGGGACAGGGAACTATGGCTACACCTTC	CASSYSTGTGNYGYTF
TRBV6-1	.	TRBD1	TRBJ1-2	TGTGCCAGCAGGCTCGGACAGGGGGCTGGCTATGGCTACACCTTC	CASRLGQGAGYGYTF
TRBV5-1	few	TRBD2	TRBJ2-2	TGCGCCAGCAGCTTGGGTCTAGCGGGACCCGGGGAGCTGTTTTTT	CASSLGLAGPGELFF